This T cell receptor (beta chain) was profiled in a study of cytotoxic CD8 clonotypes in ibrutinib-treated CLL. For the study at large: The study recorded mean values of around 250,000 productive templates and under 100,000 productive rearrangements per sample.

TCRdb's copy holds only in-frame clones and misses some; the assay was immunoSEQ multiplex PCR. The sample comprises about 140,000 clones, about 91% of which are singletons, and roughly 10% rests with the top ten. Between the trimmed V and J ends, which lost 4 bases and 5 bases, there was a span of 16 bases. The CDR3 totals 15 residues. Germline lookup yields CDR1 SGHRS and CDR2 YFSETQ. This chain links TRBV5-1 with TRBJ1-3, with a possible D match to TRBD1 (6 bases). This specimen was PBMCs, taken after 12 months of ibrutinib treatment. This receptor was identified in a human donor with chronic lymphocytic leukemia. CDR3 amino acids: CASSRGDTGRNTIYF. In nucleotides, the CDR3 is TGCGCCAGCAGCCGGGGGGACACAGGGCGAAACACCATATATTTT.